The 15 T cell receptor beta chains below come from one sample, sequenced in a study of T-cell memory formation after mild COVID-19 (dated by TCRdb to 2020 to 2022). Libraries were prepared through 5' RACE. Sequencing was performed on an Illumina NovaSeq 6000. TCRdb reanalyzed the raw reads on its own, using fastp at Q25 for trimming and MiXCR for clone calling, and kept in-frame beta chains. Rows with a matching CDR3 protein are joined into one entry that keeps the most common DNA and genes. Across this sample there are 100,000 to 130,000 distinct CDR3 sequences, with over 15% seen only once. Roughly 6% of the sample goes to the ten largest clones. The sample was PBMCs or a T cell subset sorted from them (not recorded which). The receptors originated from a man aged 18 to 29 who had mild COVID-19 (a few samples of this study predate the infection). The sample titles of this study are shuffled in the database, so cell type and time point are left out; the donor was told from shared clones.

This clonotype appeared many times. V and J are TRBV10-3 and TRBJ2-3; possibly TRBD1 for D (5 bases). CDR3 length: 12 amino acids. The germline V and J ends were trimmed by 3 bases and 7 bases, with 8 bases remaining between them. Per germline, CDR1 ENHRY and CDR2 SYGVKD. Here the CDR3 DNA reads TGTGCCATCAGTGATAGGGGAAATACGCAGTATTTT. Its protein product is CAISDRGNTQYF.

At least ten counts were recorded for this clonotype. The J gene is TRBJ2-5, the V gene TRBV12-3 or TRBV12-4, with TRBD2 as a possible D gene (6 bases). The CDR3 has 13 residues. The germline V and J ends were trimmed by 3 bases and 2 bases, with 7 bases remaining between them. The DNA of the CDR3 is TGTGCCAGCAGTTTTGCGGGGCAAGAGACCCAGTACTTC. Residues: CASSFAGQETQYF.

The genes are TRBV24-1 and TRBJ2-2; unclear D gene. CDR1 is KGHDR, CDR2 SFDVKD, per germline. Trimming stripped 8 bases from V and 1 base from J, with 10 bases between. This CDR3 spans 14 amino acids. Written as DNA, the CDR3 is TGTGCCACCACAGCGAATCGGAACACCGGGGAGCTGTTTTTT. Translation gives CATTANRNTGELFF.

The chain employs TRBV6-2 or TRBV6-3 and TRBJ1-5; D might be TRBD1 (5 bases). This CDR3 has 18 residues. Trimming removed 0 bases from V and 1 base from J, with 16 bases in between. Germline CDR1 MNHEY, CDR2 SVGEGT. DNA of the CDR3: TGTGCCAGCAGTTACTCCCCGTGGGGCTCAAACAGCAATCAGCCCCAGCATTTT. Its translation is CASSYSPWGSNSNQPQHF.

This clonotype was detected a few times. The chain combines TRBV7-3 with TRBJ2-5; 7 bases fit TRBD2. Germline V gives CDR1 SGHTA, CDR2 FQGTGA. CDR3 length: 14 residues. V gave up 1 base and J gave up 4 bases; unmatched junction bases: 3. CDR3 protein: CASSLRPGGETQYF. The CDR3 nucleotides are TGTGCCAGCAGCTTAAGGCCGGGAGGAGAGACCCAGTACTTC.

There are a few counts of this clonotype. This chain joins TRBV5-1 and TRBJ1-1; TRBD1 might be the D (6 bases). This CDR3 comprises 15 residues. Germline V lookup: CDR1 SGHRS, CDR2 YFSETQ. Deletions cut 2 bases from V and 1 base from J, with 12 bases between. CDR3 sequence reads: CASSLPGAGNTEAFF. For the CDR3, the DNA is TGCGCCAGCAGCTTACCAGGGGCAGGGAACACTGAAGCTTTCTTT.

There are a few counts of this clonotype. The chain is built from TRBV5-1 and TRBJ2-7; 7 bases map to TRBD1. CDR3 length: 13 amino acids. With V trimmed by 3 bases and J by 4 bases, 4 bases remained unmatched. Germline values: CDR1 SGHRS, CDR2 YFSETQ. CDR3 amino acids: CASSYKQGYEQYF. The CDR3 DNA sequence: TGCGCCAGCAGCTATAAACAGGGGTACGAGCAGTACTTC.

The J gene is TRBJ1-2, the V gene TRBV24-1; D gene unclear. Looked up from germline, CDR1 is KGHDR and CDR2 is SFDVKD. The V end was cut by 3 bases, the J end by 2 bases, with 15 bases between. This CDR3 has 16 amino acids. The CDR3 is CATSDGAAVGNYGYTF. The DNA for the CDR3 is TGTGCCACCAGTGATGGCGCAGCAGTAGGGAACTATGGCTACACCTTC.

This clonotype was counted only a few times. This rearrangement joins TRBV24-1 to TRBJ2-7, with TRBD2 as a possible D gene (6 bases). Germline CDR1 and CDR2: KGHDR and SFDVKD. The germline V and J ends were trimmed by 4 bases and 0 bases, with 6 bases remaining between them. This CDR3 is built from 13 residues. CDR3 nucleotide sequence: TGTGCCACCAGTGACGGGAGCTCCTACGAGCAGTACTTC. Its protein product is CATSDGSSYEQYF.

This clonotype was seen only a few times. CDR3: CASSLTARSSYNEQFF. In DNA form, the CDR3 reads TGTGCCAGCAGTTTAACTGCCCGAAGTTCCTACAATGAGCAGTTCTTC. The V call is TRBV12-3 or TRBV12-4, the J call TRBJ2-1, with unresolved D. Trimming removed 2 bases from V and 1 base from J, with 12 bases in between. The CDR3 contains 16 residues.

This CDR3 reads CATSEDYRGSNTGELFF. The CDR3 DNA reads as TGTGCCACCAGTGAGGATTACAGGGGATCGAACACCGGGGAGCTGTTTTTT. The rearrangement joins TRBV24-1 to TRBJ2-2; TRBD1 matches at 7 bases. CDR1 is KGHDR and CDR2 is SFDVKD in the germline V gene. This CDR3 has 17 residues. The V gene end was trimmed by 4 bases and the J gene end by 0 bases; junction bases not matched to a gene: 7.

This clonotype was found many times. The chain combines TRBV2 with TRBJ2-7; D is perhaps TRBD2 (5 bases). The V end lost 8 bases, the J end lost 3 bases, and 14 bases lay between the germline ends. Germline V gene lookup returns CDR1 SNHLY and CDR2 FYNNEI. CDR3 size: 13 residues. The CDR3 is CASGVGRDYEQYV. The CDR3 nucleotides are TGTGCCAGCGGAGTAGGCCGGGACTACGAGCAGTACGTC.

This clonotype was picked up a small number of times. This sequence joins TRBV9 and TRBJ2-1, with D uncertain. V was shortened by 0 bases and J by 6 bases, with 16 bases between the two germline ends. Germline loops: CDR1 SGDLS, CDR2 YYNGEE. The CDR3 is 16 residues long. CDR3 sequence reads: CASSVEAIGWGNEQFF. CDR3 nucleotide sequence: TGTGCCAGCAGCGTAGAGGCAATCGGGTGGGGCAATGAGCAGTTCTTC.

A few counts support this clonotype. The gene calls are TRBV21-1 and TRBJ2-3. TRBV21-1 is described as a pseudogene. This CDR3 region has 16 residues. The CDR3 DNA is TGTGCCAGCAGCAAAATCCGTGTGGACAGCACAGATACGCAGTATTTT. Its translation: CASSKIRVDSTDTQYF.

This clonotype was detected only a few times. This chain joins TRBV2 and TRBJ2-3, with a weak D call TRBD1 (6 bases). From germline, CDR1 is SNHLY and CDR2 FYNNEI. Between the trimmed V and J ends, which lost 6 bases and 3 bases, there was a span of 16 bases. The CDR3 contains 15 residues. The CDR3 DNA follows: TGTGCCAGCAGCGACGACAGGCGGGTAACAGATACGCAGTATTTT. Encoded protein: CASSDDRRVTDTQYF. Combining the CDR3 with reference TRBV2 and TRBJ2-3 gives the whole variable domain EPEVTQTPSHQVTQMGQEVILRCVPISNHLYFYWYRQILGQKVEFLVSFYNNEISEKSEIFDDQFSVERPDGSNFTLKIRSTKLEDSAMYFCASSDDRRVTDTQYFGPGTRLTVL.